This T cell receptor (beta chain) came from a study of blood T cell repertoires in COVID-19. Study summary: Sample material is recorded as cDNA or gDNA derived from T cells, B-cell-depleted T cells, or PBMCs.

Measured with immunoSEQ multiplex PCR; TCRdb has only the in-frame clones, and not every one. The top ten hold about 1.2% of the sample, which has fewer than 200,000 clones, under 85% seen once. Sequencing was done on a sample of peripheral blood. The TCR was taken from a man aged 60 to 69 who had recovered from COVID-19.

Here the CDR3 DNA reads TGTGCCAGCGTTAGGGTGGGACTGAGCACAGATACGCAGTATTTT. Translation gives CASVRVGLSTDTQYF. The chain is built from TRBV7-6 and TRBJ2-3, with D perhaps TRBD2 (6 bases). This CDR3 is built from 15 residues. Deletions cut 8 bases from V and 0 bases from J, with 15 bases between. CDR1 is SGHVS, CDR2 FNYEAQ, per germline.